The 18 T cell receptor beta chains listed next were all sequenced from one sample in a study of blood T cell repertoires in COVID-19. The protocol was immunoSEQ multiplex PCR, while the TCRdb copy is restricted to in-frame clones and leaves out a portion. The data show about 290,000 clones, just under 85% seen once. The specimen was peripheral blood. Every receptor here comes from a woman aged 50 to 65 with active or convalescent COVID-19.

The V call is TRBV10-3, the J call TRBJ2-2; 7 bases align to TRBD1. Germline V gene data show CDR1 as ENHRY and CDR2 as SYGVKD. Trimming took 6 bases from V and 8 from J; bases not matched to a gene: 15. This CDR3 region has 16 residues. CDR3 bases: TGTGCCATCAGGGGGACAGTTAAGGCCCCGGTTGGGGAGCTGTTTTTT. This sequence encodes CAIRGTVKAPVGELFF.

The gene calls are TRBV7-2 and TRBJ2-1, with 10 positions matching TRBD2. The junction had 8 bases not matched to a gene; V was cut back by 5 bases and J by 7 bases. The CDR3 spans 15 residues. The germline V gene encodes CDR1 SGHTA and CDR2 FQGNSA. The CDR3 protein is CASSPPGLAINEQFF. The CDR3 coding sequence is TGTGCCAGCAGCCCGCCGGGACTAGCGATAAATGAGCAGTTCTTC.

This clone showed up just once. The chain uses TRBV19 and TRBJ2-6; D is unclear. V dropped 3 bases and J dropped 0 bases, with 15 bases sitting between them. This CDR3 is 18 amino acids long. The germline V gene has CDR1 LNHDA and CDR2 SQIVND (reference sequence). The CDR3 loop reads CASSINKQLFSGANVLTF. In DNA form, the CDR3 reads TGTGCCAGTAGTATCAATAAGCAACTCTTCTCTGGGGCCAACGTCCTGACTTTC.

V is TRBV3-1 (or the pseudogene TRBV3-2) and J is TRBJ2-5; 11 bases are shared with TRBD2. Germline lookup yields CDR1 LGHDT and CDR2 YNNKEL (reference sequence). This CDR3 comprises 17 residues. The V gene end was trimmed by 7 bases and the J gene end by 1 base; junction bases not matched to a gene: 11. This chain's CDR3 is CASNPGGLAGLQETQYF. The CDR3 coding sequence is TGTGCCAGCAACCCCGGAGGACTAGCGGGCCTCCAAGAGACCCAGTACTTC.

V is TRBV2 and J is TRBJ2-3; TRBD2 agrees at 7 bases. The ends lost 7 bases at V and 3 bases at J; junction bases unmatched: 4. In germline, CDR1 is SNHLY, CDR2 FYNNEI. The CDR3 sequence is 13 residues long. CDR3 DNA sequence: TGTGCCAGCAAAGGGAGGGGTACAGATACGCAGTATTTT. Amino acids: CASKGRGTDTQYF.

V and J are TRBV5-1 and TRBJ1-5; D is ambiguous. Trimming pared 0 bases from V and 6 bases from J, leaving 10 bases between. The CDR3 is 14 residues long. The germline V gene has CDR1 SGHRS and CDR2 YFSETQ. The CDR3 DNA is TGCGCCAGCAGCTTGGGAGGGTTGGGTCAGCCCCAGCATTTT. Protein: CASSLGGLGQPQHF.

This sequence joins TRBV27 and TRBJ2-7; 7 bases fit TRBD1. The CDR3 has 13 amino acids. Germline V gives CDR1 MNHEY, CDR2 SMNVEV (reference sequence). J gave up 9 bases and V 5 bases, and 10 bases lay outside the gene matches. CDR3 region: CASSPQRHRGQYF. Written as DNA, the CDR3 is TGTGCCAGCAGTCCCCAAAGGCACAGGGGGCAGTACTTC.

V is TRBV4-1 and J is TRBJ2-3, with 9 bases fitting TRBD2. V lost 4 bases to trimming and J lost 2 bases; unmatched junction nucleotides: 7. Germline-derived CDR1 and CDR2 are MGHRA and YSYEKL. CDR3 length: 16 amino acids. CDR3: CASSPSTSGYTDTQYF. CDR3 nucleotides: TGCGCCAGCAGCCCGTCGACTAGCGGATACACAGATACGCAGTATTTT.

The CDR3 region is CASSALGDYYGYTF. CDR3 bases: TGCGCCAGCAGCGCCCTCGGGGATTACTATGGCTACACCTTC. The rearrangement links TRBV5-1 to TRBJ1-2, with D uncertain. V gave up 4 bases and J gave up 3 bases, with 13 bases separating them. The CDR3 runs to 14 residues. Germline V CDR1 and CDR2: SGHRS, YFSETQ. Drawing the rest from reference TRBV5-1 and TRBJ1-2, the complete variable domain is KAGVTQTPRYLIKTRGQQVTLSCSPISGHRSVSWYQQTPGQGLQFLFEYFSETQRNKGNFPGRFSGRQFSNSRSEMNVSTLELGDSALYLCASSALGDYYGYTFGSGTRLTVV.

The CDR3 DNA reads as TGTGCCAGCAGGTCTACTAGCGGTGGGGATGAGCAGTTCTTC. Its translation: CASRSTSGGDEQFF. The rearrangement joins TRBV7-2 to TRBJ2-1, with 8 bases lining up with TRBD2. The CDR3 extends over 14 amino acids. After removal of 6 bases from V and 8 bases from J, the junction contained 9 bases not matched to a gene. CDR1 is SGHTA and CDR2 is FQGNSA in the germline V gene.

This chain uses TRBV18 with TRBJ1-3, with 8 bases that match TRBD1. Unmatched junction bases numbered 9, after V lost 5 bases and J lost 0 bases. This CDR3 comprises 17 residues. CDR1 and CDR2 from the germline V gene are KGHSH and LQKENI. The CDR3 coding sequence is TGTGCCAGCTCATTCGAGACAGGGGCCAGCTCTGGAAACACCATATATTTT. Translation: CASSFETGASSGNTIYF.

The V and J genes are TRBV28 and TRBJ1-5, with a tentative D call TRBD1 (6 bases). V shed 1 base and J shed 7 bases, with 11 bases lying between them. This CDR3 contains 14 residues. Germline loops: CDR1 MDHEN, CDR2 SYDVKM. The CDR3 coding sequence is TGTGCCAGCAGTTTATCGGCAGGGGACCAGCCCCAGCATTTT. Its protein product is CASSLSAGDQPQHF.

The V call is TRBV23-1, the J call TRBJ2-1; 11 positions match TRBD1. TRBV23-1 is known as an ORF, though its function is uncertain. The V and J ends lost 1 base and 6 bases, in that order; junction bases with no gene match: 5. The CDR3 is 16 residues long. CDR3 in DNA: TGCGCCAGCAGTCAATGGACAGGGGGCTTTTGCAATGAGCAGTTCTTC. This encodes CASSQWTGGFCNEQFF.

The chain is built from TRBV5-1 and TRBJ2-3; unclear D gene. In germline, CDR1 is SGHRS, CDR2 YFSETQ. The V end lost 4 bases, the J end lost 3 bases, and 6 bases lay between the germline ends. This CDR3 region has 12 residues. The CDR3 sequence is CASSPTTDTQYF. As DNA, the CDR3 is TGCGCCAGCAGCCCTACGACAGATACGCAGTATTTT.

CDR3 region: CASRQTGGAGYTF. Here the CDR3 DNA reads TGCGCCAGCAGACAGACGGGGGGCGCGGGCTACACCTTC. This chain uses TRBV4-1 with TRBJ1-2, with D perhaps matching TRBD1 (6 bases). The CDR3 is made up of 13 amino acids. Trimming removed 6 bases at V and 8 bases at J, with 16 bases between. The germline V gene encodes CDR1 MGHRA and CDR2 YSYEKL.

The V and J genes are TRBV19 and TRBJ2-1; no clear D. Germline V gives CDR1 LNHDA, CDR2 SQIVND (reference sequence). Trimming took 4 bases from V and 6 from J, leaving 10 bases between them. This CDR3 comprises 13 residues. The CDR3 here is CASSKGVSNEQFF. The CDR3 region has the DNA TGTGCCAGTAGTAAAGGAGTCTCCAATGAGCAGTTCTTC. Using reference TRBV19 and TRBJ2-1 for the parts outside the CDR3, the full variable domain is DGGITQSPKYLFRKEGQNVTLSCEQNLNHDAMYWYRQDPGQGLRLIYYSQIVNDFQKGDIAEGYSVSREKKESFPLTVTSAQKNPTAFYLCASSKGVSNEQFFGPGTRLTVL.

Concerning this clone: One end of the junction fails to match germline, which may point to a read error. This chain connects TRBV7-9 to TRBJ2-2, with D perhaps matching TRBD2 (5 bases). This CDR3 region has 15 residues. Per the germline V gene, CDR1 is SEHNR and CDR2 is FQNEAQ (reference sequence). DNA for the CDR3: TGTGCCAGCAGCTTAGCCCTAGGGAACACCGGGAAGCTGTTTTTT. It encodes CASSLALGNTGKLFF.

This chain joins TRBV6-4 and TRBJ1-2; 8 nucleotides agree with TRBD1. CDR3 length equals 14 residues. Germline loops: CDR1 MRHNA, CDR2 SNTAGT. V was clipped by 5 bases and J by 2 bases; unmatched bases: 4. The CDR3 DNA reads as TGTGCCAGCAGTCCGGGACAGGTGAACTATGGCTACACCTTC. Its protein is CASSPGQVNYGYTF.